These T cell receptor beta chains were read from a single sample in a study of T-cell memory formation after mild COVID-19. MiXCR, applied by TCRdb to the 5' RACE reads, yields one record per CDR3 protein. The table shows fewer than 650,000 distinct CDR3 sequences, with roughly 21% occurring only once. Material: PBMCs or a T cell subset sorted from them (not recorded which). The source is an adult woman who had mild COVID-19 (a few samples of this study predate the infection). Cell type and time point are not known. Each CDR3 is given with its conserved first and last residue. D genes are given only for firm matches. Rows give clone size only sometimes, using once, few, many, or a class for an expanded clone.

>TRBV24-1|few|TRBD2|TRBJ2-1
CATSDTSGRYNEQFF
TGTGCCACCAGTGACACTAGCGGGAGGTACAATGAGCAGTTCTTC
>TRBV6-2/TRBV6-3|many|TRBD1|TRBJ1-1
CASSYSRGQTEAFF
TGTGCCAGCAGTTACAGCAGGGGGCAAACTGAAGCTTTCTTT
>TRBV20-1|few|NA|TRBJ2-1
CSARTTIHGDEQFF
TGCAGTGCTAGAACGACCATCCACGGGGACGAGCAGTTCTTC
>TRBV7-9|NA|TRBD1|TRBJ2-2
CASSTPGQATGELFF
TGTGCCAGCAGCACACCGGGACAGGCCACCGGGGAGCTGTTTTTT
>TRBV7-9|NA|NA|TRBJ2-7
CASSKTPYEQYF
TGTGCCAGCAGCAAAACCCCCTACGAGCAGTACTTC
>TRBV5-1|many|NA|TRBJ2-7
CASSPQGGLGTYEQYF
TGCGCCAGCAGCCCCCAGGGGGGACTCGGGACCTACGAGCAGTACTTC
>TRBV19|many|TRBD2|TRBJ2-7
CASSIRGGRVYEQYF
TGTGCCAGTAGTATCCGTGGCGGGAGGGTTTACGAGCAGTACTTC
>TRBV12-3/TRBV12-4|few|TRBD1|TRBJ1-5
CASSSQGVSNQPQHF
TGTGCCAGCAGTTCACAGGGGGTGAGCAATCAGCCCCAGCATTTT
>TRBV12-3/TRBV12-4|NA|NA|TRBJ2-1
CASSLLEMAGAGNEQFF
TGTGCCAGCAGTTTACTCGAGATGGCAGGGGCCGGGAATGAGCAGTTCTTC
>TRBV4-1|NA|TRBD2|TRBJ2-5
CASSQDGGGGAYQTQYF
TGCGCCAGCAGCCAAGATGGCGGCGGGGGGGCCTACCAGACCCAGTACTTC
>TRBV11-1|NA|NA|TRBJ1-1
CASNSPGRWNMNTEAFF
TGTGCCAGCAATTCCCCGGGACGGTGGAACATGAACACTGAAGCTTTCTTT
>TRBV5-1|once|NA|TRBJ2-1
CASSFDSTSYNEQFF
TGCGCCAGCAGCTTTGACAGTACCTCCTACAATGAGCAGTTCTTC
>TRBV5-1|many|NA|TRBJ2-3
CASSPMADTQYF
TGCGCCAGCAGCCCAATGGCAGATACGCAGTATTTT
>TRBV6-2/TRBV6-3|NA|NA|TRBJ2-4
CASTDSKNIQYF
TGTGCCAGCACCGACAGCAAAAACATTCAGTACTTC
>TRBV7-2|many|NA|TRBJ1-2
CASSQERNYGYTF
TGTGCCAGCAGCCAAGAGCGAAACTATGGCTACACCTTC
>TRBV5-5|many|NA|TRBJ1-2
CASRGWDGYLEGYTF
TGTGCCAGCAGGGGTTGGGACGGATACCTGGAGGGCTACACCTTC
>TRBV11-3|NA|NA|TRBJ2-1
CASSSRTSPEGNEQFF
TGTGCCAGCAGCTCCCGTACTAGCCCGGAGGGCAATGAGCAGTTCTTC
>TRBV3-1|NA|NA|TRBJ2-6
CASSRGSFLGANVLTF
TGTGCCAGCAGCCGAGGCTCATTTCTCGGGGCCAACGTCCTGACTTTC
>TRBV27|NA|NA|TRBJ1-2
CASSLSGGGYYGYTF
TGTGCCAGCAGTTTATCAGGCGGAGGATACTATGGCTACACCTTC
>TRBV4-1|few|NA|TRBJ1-3
CASSQGTTGSGNTIYF
TGCGCCAGCAGCCAGGGGACGACGGGCTCTGGAAACACCATATATTTT
>TRBV7-9|few|NA|TRBJ2-3
CASSGRGTTDTQYF
TGTGCCAGCAGCGGAAGGGGGACCACAGATACGCAGTATTTT
>TRBV5-4|once|NA|TRBJ1-2
CASSFPQPGRGGYTF
TGTGCCAGCAGCTTCCCCCAACCGGGGCGGGGAGGCTACACCTTC